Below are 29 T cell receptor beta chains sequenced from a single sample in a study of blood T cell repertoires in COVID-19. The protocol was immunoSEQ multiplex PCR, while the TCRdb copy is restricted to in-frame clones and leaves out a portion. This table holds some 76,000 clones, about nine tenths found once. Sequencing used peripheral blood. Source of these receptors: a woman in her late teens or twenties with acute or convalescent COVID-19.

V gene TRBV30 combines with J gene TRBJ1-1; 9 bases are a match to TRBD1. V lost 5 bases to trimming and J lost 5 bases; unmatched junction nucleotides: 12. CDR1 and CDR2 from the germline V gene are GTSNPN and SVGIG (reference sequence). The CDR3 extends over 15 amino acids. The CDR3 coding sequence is TGTGCCTGGTCTGCCATCGTGGACAGGGGAACTGAAGCTTTCTTT. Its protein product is CAWSAIVDRGTEAFF. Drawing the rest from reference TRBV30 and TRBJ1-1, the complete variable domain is SQTIHQWPATLVQPVGSPLSLECTVEGTSNPNLYWYRQAAGRGLQLLFYSVGIGQISSEVPQNLSASRPQDRQFILSSKKLLLSDSGFYLCAWSAIVDRGTEAFFGQGTRLTVV.

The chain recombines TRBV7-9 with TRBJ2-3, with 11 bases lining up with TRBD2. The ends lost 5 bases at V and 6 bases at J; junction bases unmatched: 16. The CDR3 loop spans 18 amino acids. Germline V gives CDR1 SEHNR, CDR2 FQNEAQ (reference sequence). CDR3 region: CASSPKDLTSGILDTQYF. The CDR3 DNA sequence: TGTGCCAGCAGCCCCAAAGACCTGACTAGCGGGATTCTTGATACGCAGTATTTT.

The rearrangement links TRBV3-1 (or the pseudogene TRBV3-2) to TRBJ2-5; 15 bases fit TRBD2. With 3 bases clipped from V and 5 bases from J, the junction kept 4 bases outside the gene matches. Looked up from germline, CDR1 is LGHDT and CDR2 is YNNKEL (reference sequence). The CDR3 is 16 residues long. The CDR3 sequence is CASSQGTSGRLETQYF. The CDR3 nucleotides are TGTGCCAGCAGCCAGGGGACTAGCGGGAGGCTGGAGACCCAGTACTTC.

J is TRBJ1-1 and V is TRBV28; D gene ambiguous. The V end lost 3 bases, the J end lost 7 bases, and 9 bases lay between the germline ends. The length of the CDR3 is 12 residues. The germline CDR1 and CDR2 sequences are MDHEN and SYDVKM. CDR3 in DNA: TGTGCCAGCAGTTTCCGGAGGGTTGAAGCTTTCTTT. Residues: CASSFRRVEAFF.

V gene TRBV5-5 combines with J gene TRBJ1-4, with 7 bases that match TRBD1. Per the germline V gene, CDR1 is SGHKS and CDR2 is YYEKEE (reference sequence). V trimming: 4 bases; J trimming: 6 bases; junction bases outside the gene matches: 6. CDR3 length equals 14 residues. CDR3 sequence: CASSPGGSYEKLFF. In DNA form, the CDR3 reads TGTGCCAGCAGCCCAGGGGGGTCCTATGAAAAACTGTTTTTT.

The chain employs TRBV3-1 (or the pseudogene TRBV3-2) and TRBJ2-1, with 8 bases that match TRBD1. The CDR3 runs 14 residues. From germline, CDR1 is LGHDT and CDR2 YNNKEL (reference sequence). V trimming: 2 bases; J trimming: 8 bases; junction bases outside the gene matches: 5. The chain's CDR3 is CASSQSTGEYEQFF. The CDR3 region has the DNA TGTGCCAGCAGCCAATCGACAGGGGAGTATGAGCAGTTCTTC.

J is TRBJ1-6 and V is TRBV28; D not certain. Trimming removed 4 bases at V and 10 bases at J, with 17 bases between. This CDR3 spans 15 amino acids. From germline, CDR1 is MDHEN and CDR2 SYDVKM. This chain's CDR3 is CASSSLREGYSPLHF. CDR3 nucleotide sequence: TGTGCCAGCAGTTCCCTCCGGGAAGGGTACTCACCCCTCCACTTT. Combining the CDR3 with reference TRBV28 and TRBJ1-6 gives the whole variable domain DVKVTQSSRYLVKRTGEKVFLECVQDMDHENMFWYRQDPGLGLRLIYFSYDVKMKEKGDIPEGYSVSREKKERFSLILESASTNQTSMYLCASSSLREGYSPLHFGNGTRLTVT.

The CDR3 loop is CASSPKLESSYNEQFF. For the CDR3, the DNA is TGTGCCAGCAGCCCCAAGTTGGAGAGCTCCTACAATGAGCAGTTCTTC. The chain couples TRBV7-2 to TRBJ2-1; D gene ambiguous. The V end lost 5 bases, the J end lost 0 bases, and 14 bases lay between the germline ends. The length of the CDR3 is 16 residues. Germline CDR1 is SGHTA and CDR2 is FQGNSA.

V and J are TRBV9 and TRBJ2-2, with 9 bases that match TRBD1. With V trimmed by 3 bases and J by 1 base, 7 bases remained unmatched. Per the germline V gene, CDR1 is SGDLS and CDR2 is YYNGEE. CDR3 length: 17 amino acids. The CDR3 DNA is TGTGCCAGCAGCGCGCGACAGGGGGTCGGGAACACCGGGGAGCTGTTTTTT. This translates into CASSARQGVGNTGELFF.

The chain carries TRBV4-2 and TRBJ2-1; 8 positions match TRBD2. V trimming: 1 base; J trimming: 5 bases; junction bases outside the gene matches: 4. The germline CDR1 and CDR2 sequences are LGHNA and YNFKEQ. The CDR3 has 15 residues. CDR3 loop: CASSQGTSRHNEQFF. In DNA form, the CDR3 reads TGTGCCAGCAGCCAAGGGACTAGCCGCCACAATGAGCAGTTCTTC.

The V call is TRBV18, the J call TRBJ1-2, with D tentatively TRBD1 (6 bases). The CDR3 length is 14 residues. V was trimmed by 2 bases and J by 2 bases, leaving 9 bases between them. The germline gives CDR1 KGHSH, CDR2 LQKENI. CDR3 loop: CASSPVRGNYGYTF. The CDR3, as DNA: TGTGCCAGCTCACCAGTCAGGGGAAACTATGGCTACACCTTC.

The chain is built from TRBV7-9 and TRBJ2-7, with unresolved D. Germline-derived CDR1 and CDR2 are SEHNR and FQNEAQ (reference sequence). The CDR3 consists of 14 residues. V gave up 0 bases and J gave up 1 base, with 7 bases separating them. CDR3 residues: CASSLAHSSYEQYF. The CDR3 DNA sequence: TGTGCCAGCAGCTTAGCGCACAGTTCCTACGAGCAGTACTTC.

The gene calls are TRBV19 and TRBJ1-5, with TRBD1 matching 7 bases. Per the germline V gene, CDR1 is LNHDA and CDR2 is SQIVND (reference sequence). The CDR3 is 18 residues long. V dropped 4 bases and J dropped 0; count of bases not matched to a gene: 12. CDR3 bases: TGTGCCAGTAGTAGCCCTTGGACAGGAATTAATAGCAATCAGCCCCAGCATTTT. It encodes CASSSPWTGINSNQPQHF.

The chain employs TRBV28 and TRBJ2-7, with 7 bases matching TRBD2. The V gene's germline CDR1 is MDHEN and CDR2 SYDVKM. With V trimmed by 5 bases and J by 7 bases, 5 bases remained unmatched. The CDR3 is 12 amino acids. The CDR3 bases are TGTGCCAGCAGTCCTACTAGCGCGGAGCAGTACTTC. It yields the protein CASSPTSAEQYF.

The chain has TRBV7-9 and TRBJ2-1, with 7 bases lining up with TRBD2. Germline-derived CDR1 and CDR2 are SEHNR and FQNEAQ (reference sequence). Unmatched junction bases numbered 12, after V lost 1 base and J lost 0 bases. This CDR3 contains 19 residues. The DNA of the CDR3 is TGTGCCAGCAGCTTAGGGCGGGAGAAACCCCAGAGCTCCTACAATGAGCAGTTCTTC. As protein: CASSLGREKPQSSYNEQFF.

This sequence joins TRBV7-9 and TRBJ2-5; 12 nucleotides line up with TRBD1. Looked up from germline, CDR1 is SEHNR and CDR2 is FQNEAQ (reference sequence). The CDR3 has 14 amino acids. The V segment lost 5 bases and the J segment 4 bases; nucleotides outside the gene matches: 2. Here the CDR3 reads CASSRDRGRETQYF. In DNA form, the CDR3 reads TGTGCCAGCAGCCGGGACAGGGGGCGAGAGACCCAGTACTTC.

The chain's CDR3 is CARPKGDTYEQYF. The CDR3 DNA reads as TGTGCCAGACCTAAGGGGGACACCTACGAGCAGTACTTC. The V call is TRBV19, the J call TRBJ2-7, with D tentatively TRBD1 (6 bases). CDR3 length: 13 residues. Trimming pared 9 bases from V and 2 bases from J, leaving 14 bases between. The germline V gene has CDR1 LNHDA and CDR2 SQIVND (reference sequence).

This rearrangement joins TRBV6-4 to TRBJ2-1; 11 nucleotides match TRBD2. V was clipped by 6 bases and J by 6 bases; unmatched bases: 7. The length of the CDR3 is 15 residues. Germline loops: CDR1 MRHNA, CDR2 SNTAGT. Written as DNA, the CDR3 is TGTGCCAGCAGCATCGGACTAGCGGGCCCCAATGAGCAGTTCTTC. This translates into CASSIGLAGPNEQFF.

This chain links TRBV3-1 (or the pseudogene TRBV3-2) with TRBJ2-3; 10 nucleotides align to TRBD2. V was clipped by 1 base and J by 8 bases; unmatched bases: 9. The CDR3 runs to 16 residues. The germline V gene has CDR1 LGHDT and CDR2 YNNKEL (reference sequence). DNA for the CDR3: TGTGCCAGCAGCCAAGTTCCTAGCGGGAGAGGGGGTACGCAGTATTTT. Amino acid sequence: CASSQVPSGRGGTQYF.

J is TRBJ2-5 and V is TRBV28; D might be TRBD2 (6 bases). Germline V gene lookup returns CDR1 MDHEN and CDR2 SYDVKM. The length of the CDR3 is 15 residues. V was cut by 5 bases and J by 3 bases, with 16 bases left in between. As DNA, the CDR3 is TGTGCCAGCAGTCCACCGGGACCGGGGGAAGAGACCCAGTACTTC. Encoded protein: CASSPPGPGEETQYF.

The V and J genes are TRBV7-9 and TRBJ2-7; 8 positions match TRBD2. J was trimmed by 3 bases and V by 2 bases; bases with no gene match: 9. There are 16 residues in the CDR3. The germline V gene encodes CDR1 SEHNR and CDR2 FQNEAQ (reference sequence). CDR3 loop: CASSLKEGTSVYEQYF. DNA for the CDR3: TGTGCCAGCAGCTTAAAGGAAGGGACTAGTGTCTACGAGCAGTACTTC.

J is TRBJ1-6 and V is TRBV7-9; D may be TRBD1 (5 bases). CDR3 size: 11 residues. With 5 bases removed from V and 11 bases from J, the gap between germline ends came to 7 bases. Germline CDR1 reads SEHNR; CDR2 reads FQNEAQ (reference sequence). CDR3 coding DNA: TGTGCCAGCAGCGGGGGGACACCCCTCCACTTT. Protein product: CASSGGTPLHF.

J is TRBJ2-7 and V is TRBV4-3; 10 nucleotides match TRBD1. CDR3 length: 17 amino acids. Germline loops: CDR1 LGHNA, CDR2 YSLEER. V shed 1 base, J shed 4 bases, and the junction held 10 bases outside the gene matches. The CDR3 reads CASSQVNRRDRGYEQYF. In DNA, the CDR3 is TGCGCCAGCAGCCAAGTTAATCGGCGGGACAGGGGTTACGAGCAGTACTTC.

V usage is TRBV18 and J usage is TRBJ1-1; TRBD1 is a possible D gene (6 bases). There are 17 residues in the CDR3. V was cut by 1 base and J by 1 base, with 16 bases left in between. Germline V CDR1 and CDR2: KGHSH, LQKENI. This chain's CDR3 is CASSPRRGTGWNTEAFF. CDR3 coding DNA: TGTGCCAGCTCACCACGCAGAGGTACAGGGTGGAACACTGAAGCTTTCTTT. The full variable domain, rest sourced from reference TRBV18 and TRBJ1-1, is NAGVMQNPRHLVRRRGQEARLRCSPMKGHSHVYWYRQLPEEGLKFMVYLQKENIIDESGMPKERFSAEFPKEGPSILRIQQVVRGDSAAYFCASSPRRGTGWNTEAFFGQGTRLTVV.

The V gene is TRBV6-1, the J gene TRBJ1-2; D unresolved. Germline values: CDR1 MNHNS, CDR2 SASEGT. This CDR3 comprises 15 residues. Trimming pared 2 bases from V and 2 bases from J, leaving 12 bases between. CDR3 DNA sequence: TGTGCCAGCAGTGAAAGGGAGGTCAGAAACTATGGCTACACCTTC. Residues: CASSEREVRNYGYTF.

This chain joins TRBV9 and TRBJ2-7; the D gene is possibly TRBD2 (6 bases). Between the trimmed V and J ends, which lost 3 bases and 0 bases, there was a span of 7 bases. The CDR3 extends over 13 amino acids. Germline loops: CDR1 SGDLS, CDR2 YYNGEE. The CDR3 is CASSGSGSYEQYF. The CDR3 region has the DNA TGTGCCAGCAGCGGTAGCGGCTCCTACGAGCAGTACTTC.

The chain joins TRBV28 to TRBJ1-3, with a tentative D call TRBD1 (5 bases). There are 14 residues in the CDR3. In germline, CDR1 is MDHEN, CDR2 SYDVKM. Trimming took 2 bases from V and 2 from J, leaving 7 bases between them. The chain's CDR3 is CASSLKTAGNTIYF. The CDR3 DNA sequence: TGTGCCAGCAGTTTAAAGACAGCTGGAAACACCATATATTTT.

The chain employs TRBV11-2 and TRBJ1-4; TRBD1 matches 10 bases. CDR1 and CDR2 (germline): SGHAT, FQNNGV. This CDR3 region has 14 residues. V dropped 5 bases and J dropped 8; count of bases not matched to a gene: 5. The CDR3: CASSPGTGEEKLFF. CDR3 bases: TGTGCCAGCAGCCCCGGGACAGGGGAGGAAAAACTGTTTTTT.

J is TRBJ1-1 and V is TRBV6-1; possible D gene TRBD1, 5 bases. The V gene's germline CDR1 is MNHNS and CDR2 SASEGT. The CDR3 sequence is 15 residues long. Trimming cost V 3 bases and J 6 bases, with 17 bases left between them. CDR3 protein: CASSEAGRGGPEAFF. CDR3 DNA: TGTGCCAGCAGTGAGGCGGGCCGGGGGGGACCTGAAGCTTTCTTT.